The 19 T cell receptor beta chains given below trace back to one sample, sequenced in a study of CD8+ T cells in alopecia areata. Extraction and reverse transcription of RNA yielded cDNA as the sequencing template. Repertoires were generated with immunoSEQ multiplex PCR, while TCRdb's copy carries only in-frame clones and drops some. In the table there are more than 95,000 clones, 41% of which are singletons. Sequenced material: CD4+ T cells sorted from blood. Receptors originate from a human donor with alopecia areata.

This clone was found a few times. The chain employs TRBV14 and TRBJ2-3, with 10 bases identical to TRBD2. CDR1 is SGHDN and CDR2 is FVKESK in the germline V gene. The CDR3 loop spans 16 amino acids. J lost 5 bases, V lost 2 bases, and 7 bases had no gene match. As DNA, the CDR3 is TGTGCCAGCAGCCAACCGTCTAGCGGGAGTAGAGATACGCAGTATTTT. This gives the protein CASSQPSSGSRDTQYF.

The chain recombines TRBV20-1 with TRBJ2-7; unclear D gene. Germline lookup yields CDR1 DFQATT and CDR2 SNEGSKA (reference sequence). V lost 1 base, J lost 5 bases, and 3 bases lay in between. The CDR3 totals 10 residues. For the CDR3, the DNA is TGCAGTGCTAGAGGGAACGAGCAGTACTTC. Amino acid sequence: CSARGNEQYF.

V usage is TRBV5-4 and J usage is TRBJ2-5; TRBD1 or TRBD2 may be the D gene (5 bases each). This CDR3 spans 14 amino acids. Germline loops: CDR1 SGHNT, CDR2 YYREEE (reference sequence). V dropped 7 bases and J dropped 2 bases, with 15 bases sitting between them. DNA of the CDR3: TGTGCCAGCCAGAGGGTGGGGGTACAAGAGACCCAGTACTTC. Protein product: CASQRVGVQETQYF.

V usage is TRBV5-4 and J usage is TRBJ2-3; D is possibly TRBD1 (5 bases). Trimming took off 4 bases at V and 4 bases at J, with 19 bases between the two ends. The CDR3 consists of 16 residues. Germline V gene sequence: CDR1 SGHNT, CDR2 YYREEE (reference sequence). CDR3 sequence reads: CASSLGHPDVADTQYF. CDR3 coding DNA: TGTGCCAGCAGCCTAGGACATCCGGATGTCGCAGATACGCAGTATTTT.

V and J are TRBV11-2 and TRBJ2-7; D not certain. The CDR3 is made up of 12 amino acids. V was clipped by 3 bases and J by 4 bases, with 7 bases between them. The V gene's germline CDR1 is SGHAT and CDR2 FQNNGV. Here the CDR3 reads CASSFRLYEQYF. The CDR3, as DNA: TGTGCCAGCAGCTTCAGGTTGTACGAGCAGTACTTC.

The CDR3 sequence is CASSYGRGADTQYF. In nucleotides, the CDR3 is TGTGCCAGCAGCTACGGGAGAGGCGCAGATACGCAGTATTTT. The rearrangement links TRBV11-1 to TRBJ2-3, with D perhaps matching TRBD2 (6 bases). V was cut by 4 bases and J by 4 bases, with 12 bases left in between. The CDR3 is 14 residues long. Per the germline V gene, CDR1 is SGHAT and CDR2 is FQDESV (reference sequence). Drawing the rest from reference TRBV11-1 and TRBJ2-3, the complete variable domain is EAEVAQSPRYKITEKSQAVAFWCDPISGHATLYWYRQILGQGPELLVQFQDESVVDDSQLPKDRFSAERLKGVDSTLKIQPAELGDSAMYLCASSYGRGADTQYFGPGTRLTVL.

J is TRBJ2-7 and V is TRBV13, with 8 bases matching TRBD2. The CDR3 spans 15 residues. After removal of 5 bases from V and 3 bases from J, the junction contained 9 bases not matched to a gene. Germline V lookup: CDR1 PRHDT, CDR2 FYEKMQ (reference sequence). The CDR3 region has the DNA TGTGCCAGCAGCGCGACCGGGACTAGGGACTACGAGCAGTACTTC. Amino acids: CASSATGTRDYEQYF.

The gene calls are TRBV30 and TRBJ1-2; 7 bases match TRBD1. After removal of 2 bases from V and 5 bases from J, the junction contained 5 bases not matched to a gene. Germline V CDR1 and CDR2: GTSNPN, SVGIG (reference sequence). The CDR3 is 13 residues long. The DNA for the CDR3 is TGTGCCTGGAGTAGACAGGGCGGGTATGGCTACACCTTC. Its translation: CAWSRQGGYGYTF. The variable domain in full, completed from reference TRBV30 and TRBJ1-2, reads SQTIHQWPATLVQPVGSPLSLECTVEGTSNPNLYWYRQAAGRGLQLLFYSVGIGQISSEVPQNLSASRPQDRQFILSSKKLLLSDSGFYLCAWSRQGGYGYTFGSGTRLTVV.

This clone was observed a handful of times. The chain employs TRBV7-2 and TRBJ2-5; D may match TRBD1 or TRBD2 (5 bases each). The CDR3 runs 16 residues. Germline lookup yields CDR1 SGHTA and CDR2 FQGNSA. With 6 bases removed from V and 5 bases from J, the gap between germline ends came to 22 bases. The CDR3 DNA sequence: TGTGCCAGCAGGTCACGGGGAAGGGGCTGGTTGGAGACCCAGTACTTC. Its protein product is CASRSRGRGWLETQYF.

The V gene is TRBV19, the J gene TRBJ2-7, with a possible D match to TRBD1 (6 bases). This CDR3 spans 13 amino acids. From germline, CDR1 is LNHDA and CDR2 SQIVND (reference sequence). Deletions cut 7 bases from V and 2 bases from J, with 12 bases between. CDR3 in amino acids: CASTGHGTYEQYF. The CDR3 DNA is TGTGCCAGTACGGGACACGGCACCTACGAGCAGTACTTC. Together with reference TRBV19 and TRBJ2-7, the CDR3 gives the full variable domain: DGGITQSPKYLFRKEGQNVTLSCEQNLNHDAMYWYRQDPGQGLRLIYYSQIVNDFQKGDIAEGYSVSREKKESFPLTVTSAQKNPTAFYLCASTGHGTYEQYFGPGTRLTVT.

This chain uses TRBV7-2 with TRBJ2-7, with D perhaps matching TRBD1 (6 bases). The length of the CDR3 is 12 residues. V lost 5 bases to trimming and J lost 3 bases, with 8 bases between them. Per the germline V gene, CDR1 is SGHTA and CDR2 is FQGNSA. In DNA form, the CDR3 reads TGTGCCAGCAGCGCACAGGGCTACGAGCAGTACTTC. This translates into CASSAQGYEQYF.

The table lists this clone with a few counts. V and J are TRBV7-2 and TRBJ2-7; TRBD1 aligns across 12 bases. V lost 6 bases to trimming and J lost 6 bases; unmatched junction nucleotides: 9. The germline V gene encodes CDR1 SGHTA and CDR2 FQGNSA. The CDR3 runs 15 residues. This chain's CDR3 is CASSTGGQGALEQYF. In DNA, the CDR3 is TGTGCCAGCAGTACCGGGGGACAGGGGGCCCTCGAGCAGTACTTC. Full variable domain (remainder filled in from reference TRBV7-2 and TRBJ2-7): GAGVSQSPSNKVTEKGKDVELRCDPISGHTALYWYRQSLGQGLEFLIYFQGNSAPDKSGLPSDRFSAERTGGSVSTLTIQRTQQEDSAVYLCASSTGGQGALEQYFGPGTRLTVT.

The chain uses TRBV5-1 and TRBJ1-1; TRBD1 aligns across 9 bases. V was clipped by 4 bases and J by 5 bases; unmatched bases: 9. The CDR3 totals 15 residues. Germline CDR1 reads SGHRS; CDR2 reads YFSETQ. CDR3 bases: TGCGCCAGCAGCCGAGAATACAGGGGGCGTACTGAAGCTTTCTTT. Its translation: CASSREYRGRTEAFF.

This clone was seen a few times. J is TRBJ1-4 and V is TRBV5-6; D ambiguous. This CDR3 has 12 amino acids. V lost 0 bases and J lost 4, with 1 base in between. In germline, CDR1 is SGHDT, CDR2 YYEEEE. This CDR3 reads CASSLDNEKLFF. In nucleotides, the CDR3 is TGTGCCAGCAGCTTGGATAATGAAAAACTGTTTTTT.

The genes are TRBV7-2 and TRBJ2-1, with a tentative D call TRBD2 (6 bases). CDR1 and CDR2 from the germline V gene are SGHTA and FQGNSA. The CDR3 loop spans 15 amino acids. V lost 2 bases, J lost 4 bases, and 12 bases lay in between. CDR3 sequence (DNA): TGTGCCAGCAGCTTAAACCAGCGGGTGTACAATGAGCAGTTCTTC. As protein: CASSLNQRVYNEQFF. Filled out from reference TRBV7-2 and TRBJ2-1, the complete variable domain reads GAGVSQSPSNKVTEKGKDVELRCDPISGHTALYWYRQSLGQGLEFLIYFQGNSAPDKSGLPSDRFSAERTGGSVSTLTIQRTQQEDSAVYLCASSLNQRVYNEQFFGPGTRLTVL.

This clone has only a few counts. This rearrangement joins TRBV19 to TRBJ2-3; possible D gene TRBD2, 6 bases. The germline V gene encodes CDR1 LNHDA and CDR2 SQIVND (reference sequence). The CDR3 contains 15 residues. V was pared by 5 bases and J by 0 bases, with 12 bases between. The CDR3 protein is CASSLASDSTDTQYF. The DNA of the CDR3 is TGTGCCAGTAGTCTGGCTAGCGATAGCACAGATACGCAGTATTTT.

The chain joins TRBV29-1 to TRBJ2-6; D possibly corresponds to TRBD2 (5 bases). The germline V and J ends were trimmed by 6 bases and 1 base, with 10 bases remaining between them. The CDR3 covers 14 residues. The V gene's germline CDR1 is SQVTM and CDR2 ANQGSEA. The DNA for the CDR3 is TGCAGCGTGAGCCGGGATTCTGGGGCCAACGTCCTGACTTTC. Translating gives CSVSRDSGANVLTF.

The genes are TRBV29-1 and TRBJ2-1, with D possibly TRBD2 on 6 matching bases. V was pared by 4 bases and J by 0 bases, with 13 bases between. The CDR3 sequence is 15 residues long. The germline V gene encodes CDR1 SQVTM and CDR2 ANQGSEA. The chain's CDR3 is CSVGKRALSYNEQFF. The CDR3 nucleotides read TGCAGCGTTGGAAAGCGGGCCCTCTCCTACAATGAGCAGTTCTTC.

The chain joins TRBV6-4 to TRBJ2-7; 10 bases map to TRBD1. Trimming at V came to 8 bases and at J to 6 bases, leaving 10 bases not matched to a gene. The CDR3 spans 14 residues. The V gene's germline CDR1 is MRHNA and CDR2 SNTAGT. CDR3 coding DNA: TGTGCCAGCGGGGGGGGACAGGGGCGGTTCGAGCAGTACTTC. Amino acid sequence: CASGGGQGRFEQYF.